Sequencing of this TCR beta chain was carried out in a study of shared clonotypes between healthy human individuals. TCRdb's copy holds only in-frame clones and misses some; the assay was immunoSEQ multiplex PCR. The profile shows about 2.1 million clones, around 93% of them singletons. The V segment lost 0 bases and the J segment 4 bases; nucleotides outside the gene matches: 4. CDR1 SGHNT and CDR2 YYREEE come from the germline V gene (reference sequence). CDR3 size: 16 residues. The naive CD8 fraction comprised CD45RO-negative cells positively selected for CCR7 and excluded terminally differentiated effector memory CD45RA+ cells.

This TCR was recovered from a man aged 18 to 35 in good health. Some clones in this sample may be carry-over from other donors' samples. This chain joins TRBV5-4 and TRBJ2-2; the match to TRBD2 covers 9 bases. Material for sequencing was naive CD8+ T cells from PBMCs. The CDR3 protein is CASSLGLADSTGELFF. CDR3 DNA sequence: TGTGCCAGCAGCTTGGGACTAGCGGATAGCACCGGGGAGCTGTTTTTT.